Presented here are 5 T cell receptor beta chains from one specimen sequenced in a study of response to subunit inactivated influenza vaccine. One entry per CDR3 protein, called by TCRdb with MiXCR from the RT-PCR reads. This sample carries 200,000 to 300,000 distinct CDR3 sequences, 10% to 15% of them seen once, and the ten largest clones take 7.8%. The sequences come from non-naive T cells sorted from PBMCs, collected 14 to 15 days before vaccination. These TCRs come from a man aged 45-65 years who received an inactivated influenza vaccine.

This clonotype was detected ten times or more. The genes are TRBV7-2 and TRBJ2-1; 7 bases align to TRBD2. The CDR3 runs 15 residues. Per germline, CDR1 SGHTA and CDR2 FQGNSA. J was trimmed by 8 bases and V by 3 bases; bases with no gene match: 10. CDR3 nucleotide sequence: TGTGCCAGCAGCTTGGGCCCTCGAGCGGGGTATGAGCAGTTCTTC. It translates to CASSLGPRAGYEQFF.

This clonotype was counted between two and nine times. V gene TRBV6-1 combines with J gene TRBJ1-1; TRBD1 might be the D (6 bases). The CDR3 runs 17 residues. Trimming shortened V by 6 bases and J by 4 bases, and 24 bases separated the two germline ends. Germline loops: CDR1 MNHNS, CDR2 SASEGT. The CDR3 sequence is CASRHAGAAGYGTEAFF. The CDR3 region has the DNA TGTGCCAGCAGACACGCGGGGGCGGCTGGTTATGGCACTGAAGCTTTCTTT.

The rearrangement joins TRBV11-2 to TRBJ1-1; a possible D gene is TRBD1 (5 bases). Germline values: CDR1 SGHAT, CDR2 FQNNGV. Trimming stripped 3 bases from V and 3 bases from J, with 14 bases between. The length of the CDR3 is 15 residues. CDR3 bases: TGTGCCAGCAGCTTTGGGCAGGGATGGGACACTGAAGCTTTCTTT. Its translation is CASSFGQGWDTEAFF.

The sample holds many counts of this clonotype. The J gene is TRBJ2-7, the V gene TRBV12-3 or TRBV12-4; D is tentatively TRBD1 or TRBD2 (6 bases each). The CDR3 is 14 amino acids. Trimming removed 0 bases from V and 7 bases from J, with 13 bases in between. The CDR3 spells CASSLAGGTGEQYF. CDR3 coding DNA: TGTGCCAGCAGTTTAGCCGGGGGCACTGGAGAGCAGTACTTC.

This clonotype appeared a few times. V gene TRBV25-1 combines with J gene TRBJ1-2; D unclear. The V gene's germline CDR1 is MGHDK and CDR2 SYGVNS. Trimming left V 3 bases short and J 6 bases short, with 14 bases between. The length of the CDR3 is 14 residues. The CDR3 protein is CASSEVTDLDGYTF. DNA of the CDR3: TGTGCCAGCAGTGAGGTCACGGATCTCGATGGCTACACCTTC.